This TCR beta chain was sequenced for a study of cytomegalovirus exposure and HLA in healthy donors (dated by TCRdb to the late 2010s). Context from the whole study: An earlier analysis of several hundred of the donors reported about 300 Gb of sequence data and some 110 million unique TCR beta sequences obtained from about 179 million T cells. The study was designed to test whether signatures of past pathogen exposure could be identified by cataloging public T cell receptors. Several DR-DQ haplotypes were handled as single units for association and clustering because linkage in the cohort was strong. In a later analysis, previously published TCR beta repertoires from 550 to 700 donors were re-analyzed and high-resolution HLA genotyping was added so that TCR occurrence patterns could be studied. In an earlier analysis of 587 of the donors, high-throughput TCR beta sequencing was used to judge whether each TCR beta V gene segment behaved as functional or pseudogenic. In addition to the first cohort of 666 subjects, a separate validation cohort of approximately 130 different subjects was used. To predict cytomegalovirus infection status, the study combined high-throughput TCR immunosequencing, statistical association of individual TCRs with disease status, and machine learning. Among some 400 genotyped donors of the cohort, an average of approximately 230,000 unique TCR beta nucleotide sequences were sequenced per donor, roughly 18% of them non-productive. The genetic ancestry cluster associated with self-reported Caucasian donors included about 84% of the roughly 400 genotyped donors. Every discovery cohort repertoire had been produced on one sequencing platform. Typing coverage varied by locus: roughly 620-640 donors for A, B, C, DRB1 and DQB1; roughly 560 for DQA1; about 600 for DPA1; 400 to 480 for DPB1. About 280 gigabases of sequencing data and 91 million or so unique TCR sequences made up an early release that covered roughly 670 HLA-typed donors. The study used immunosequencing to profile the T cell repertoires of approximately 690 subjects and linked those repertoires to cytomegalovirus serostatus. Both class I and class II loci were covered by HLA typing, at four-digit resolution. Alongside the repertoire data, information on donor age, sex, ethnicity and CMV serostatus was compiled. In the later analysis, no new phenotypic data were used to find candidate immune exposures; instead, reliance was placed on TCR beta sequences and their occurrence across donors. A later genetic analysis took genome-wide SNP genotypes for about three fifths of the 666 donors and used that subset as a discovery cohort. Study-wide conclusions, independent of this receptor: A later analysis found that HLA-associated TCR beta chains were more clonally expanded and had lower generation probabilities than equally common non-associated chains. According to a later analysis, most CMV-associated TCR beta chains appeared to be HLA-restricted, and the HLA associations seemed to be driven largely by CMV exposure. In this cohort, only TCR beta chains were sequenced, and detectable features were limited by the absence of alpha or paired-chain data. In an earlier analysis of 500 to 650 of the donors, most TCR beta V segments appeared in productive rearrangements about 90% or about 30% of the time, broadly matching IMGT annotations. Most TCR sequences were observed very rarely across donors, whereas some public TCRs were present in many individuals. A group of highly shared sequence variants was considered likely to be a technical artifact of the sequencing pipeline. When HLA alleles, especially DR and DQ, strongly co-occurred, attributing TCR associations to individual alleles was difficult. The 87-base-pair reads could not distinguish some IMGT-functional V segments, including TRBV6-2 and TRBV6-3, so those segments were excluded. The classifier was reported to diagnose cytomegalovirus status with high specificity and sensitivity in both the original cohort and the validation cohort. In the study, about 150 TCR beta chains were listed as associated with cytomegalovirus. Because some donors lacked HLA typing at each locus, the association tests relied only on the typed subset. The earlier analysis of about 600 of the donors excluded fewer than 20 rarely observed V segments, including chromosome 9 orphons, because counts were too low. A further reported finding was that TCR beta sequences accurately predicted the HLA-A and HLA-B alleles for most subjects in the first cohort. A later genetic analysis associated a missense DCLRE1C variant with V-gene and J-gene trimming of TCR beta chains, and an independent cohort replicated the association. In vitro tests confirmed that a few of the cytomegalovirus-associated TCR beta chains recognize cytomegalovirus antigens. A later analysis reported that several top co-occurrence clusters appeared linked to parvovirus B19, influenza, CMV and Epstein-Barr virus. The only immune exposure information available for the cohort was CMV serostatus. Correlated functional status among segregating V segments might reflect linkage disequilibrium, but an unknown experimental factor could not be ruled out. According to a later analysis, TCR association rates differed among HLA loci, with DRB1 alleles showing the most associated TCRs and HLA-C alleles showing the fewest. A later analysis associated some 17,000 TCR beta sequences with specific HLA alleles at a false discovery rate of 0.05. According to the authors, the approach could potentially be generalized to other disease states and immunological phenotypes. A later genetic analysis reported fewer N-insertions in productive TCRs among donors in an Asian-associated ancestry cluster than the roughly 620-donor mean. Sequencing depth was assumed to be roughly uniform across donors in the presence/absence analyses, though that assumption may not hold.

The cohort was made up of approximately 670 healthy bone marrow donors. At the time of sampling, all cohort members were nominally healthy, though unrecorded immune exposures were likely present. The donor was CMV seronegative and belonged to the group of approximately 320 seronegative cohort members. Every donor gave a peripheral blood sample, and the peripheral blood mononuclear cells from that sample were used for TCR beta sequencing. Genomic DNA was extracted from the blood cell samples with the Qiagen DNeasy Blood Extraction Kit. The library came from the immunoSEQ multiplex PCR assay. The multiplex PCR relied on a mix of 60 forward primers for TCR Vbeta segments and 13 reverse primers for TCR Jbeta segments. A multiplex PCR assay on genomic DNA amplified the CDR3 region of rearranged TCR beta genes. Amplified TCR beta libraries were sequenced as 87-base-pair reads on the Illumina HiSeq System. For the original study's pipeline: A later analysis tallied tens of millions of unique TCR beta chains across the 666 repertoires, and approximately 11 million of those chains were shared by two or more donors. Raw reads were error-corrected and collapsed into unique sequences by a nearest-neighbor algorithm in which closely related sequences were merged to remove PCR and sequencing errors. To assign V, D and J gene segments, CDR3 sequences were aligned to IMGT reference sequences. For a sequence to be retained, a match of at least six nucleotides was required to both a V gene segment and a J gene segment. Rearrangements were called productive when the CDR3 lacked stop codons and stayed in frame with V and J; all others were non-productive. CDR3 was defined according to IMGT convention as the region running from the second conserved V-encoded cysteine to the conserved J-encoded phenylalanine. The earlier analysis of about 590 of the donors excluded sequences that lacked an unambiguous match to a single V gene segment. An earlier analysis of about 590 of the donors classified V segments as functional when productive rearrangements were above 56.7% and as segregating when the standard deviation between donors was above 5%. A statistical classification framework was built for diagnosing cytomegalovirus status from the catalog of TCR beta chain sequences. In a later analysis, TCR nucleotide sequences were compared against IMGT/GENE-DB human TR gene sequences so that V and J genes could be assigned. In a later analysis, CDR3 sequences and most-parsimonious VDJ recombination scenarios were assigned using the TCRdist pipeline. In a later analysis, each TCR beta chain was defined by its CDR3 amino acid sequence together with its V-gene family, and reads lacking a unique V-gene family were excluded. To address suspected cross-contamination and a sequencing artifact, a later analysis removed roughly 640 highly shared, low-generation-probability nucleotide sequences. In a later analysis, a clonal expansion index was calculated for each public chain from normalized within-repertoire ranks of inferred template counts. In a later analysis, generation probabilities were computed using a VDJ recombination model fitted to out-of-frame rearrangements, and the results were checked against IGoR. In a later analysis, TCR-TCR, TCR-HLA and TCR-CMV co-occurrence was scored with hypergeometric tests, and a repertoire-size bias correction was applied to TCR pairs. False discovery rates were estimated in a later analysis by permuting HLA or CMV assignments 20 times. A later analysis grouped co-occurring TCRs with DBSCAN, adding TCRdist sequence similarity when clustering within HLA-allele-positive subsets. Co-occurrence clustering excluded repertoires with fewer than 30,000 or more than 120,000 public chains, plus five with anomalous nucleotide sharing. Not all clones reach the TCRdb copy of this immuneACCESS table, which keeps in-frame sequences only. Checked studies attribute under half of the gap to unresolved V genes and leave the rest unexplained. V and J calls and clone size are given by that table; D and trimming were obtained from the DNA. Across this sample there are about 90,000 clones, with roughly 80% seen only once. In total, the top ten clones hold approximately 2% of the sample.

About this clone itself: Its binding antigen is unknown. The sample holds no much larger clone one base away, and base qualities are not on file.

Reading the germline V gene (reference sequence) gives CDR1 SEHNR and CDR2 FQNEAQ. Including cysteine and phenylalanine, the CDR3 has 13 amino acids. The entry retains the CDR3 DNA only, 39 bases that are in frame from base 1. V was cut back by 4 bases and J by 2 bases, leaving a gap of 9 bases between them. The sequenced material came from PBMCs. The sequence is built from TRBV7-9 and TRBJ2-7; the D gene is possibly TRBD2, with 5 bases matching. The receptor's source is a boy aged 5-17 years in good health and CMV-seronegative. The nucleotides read TGTGCCAGCAGCTCCATGAGGGCCTACGAGCAGTACTTC. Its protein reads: CASSSMRAYEQYF. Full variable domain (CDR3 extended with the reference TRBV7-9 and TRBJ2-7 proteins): DTGVSQNPRHKITKRGQNVTFRCDPISEHNRLYWYRQTLGQGPEFLTYFQNEAQLEKSRLLSDRFSAERPKGSFSTLEIQRTEQGDSAMYLCASSSMRAYEQYFGPGTRLTVT.